This is a list of T cell receptor beta chains from one sample in a study of blood T cell repertoires in COVID-19. Using immunoSEQ multiplex PCR, the repertoire was profiled, and TCRdb retains in-frame clones only, with some absent. This sample has some 130,000 clones, with 84% found just once. Sequencing was performed on PBMCs or T cells enriched from blood (not recorded which). The receptor source for this set is a man aged 40-49 years with acute COVID-19. Both conserved end residues are part of each CDR3. Each record gives: D gene, J gene, V gene, clone size, CDR3 DNA, CDR3 protein. D genes are given only for firm matches. Only part of the rows carry a size: once, few, many, or a class if the clone is expanded.

>.|TRBJ2-1|TRBV6-1|.
TGTGCCAGCACCTATGGGGGCCTCTCCTACAATGAGCAGTTCTTC
CASTYGGLSYNEQFF
>.|TRBJ2-1|TRBV11-2|.
TGTGCCAGCAGCCCTAGCCCCCGGACCGCGGATAATGAGCAGTTCTTC
CASSPSPRTADNEQFF
>TRBD2|TRBJ2-7|TRBV20-1|.
TGCAGTGCTAGTGGGACTAGCGGGGGGGGGAGCTCCTACGAGCAGTACTTC
CSASGTSGGGSSYEQYF
>.|TRBJ1-5|TRBV29-1|.
TGCAGCGCCCAAGGGGAGGCGGGCCAGCCCCAGCATTTT
CSAQGEAGQPQHF
>.|TRBJ1-2|TRBV5-4|.
TGTGCCAGCAGCACAGACGTAGATGGCTACACCTTC
CASSTDVDGYTF
>TRBD1|TRBJ2-7|TRBV7-2|.
TGTGCCAGCAGCTTAGGGGCAGGGGGCTACGAGCAGTACTTC
CASSLGAGGYEQYF
>.|TRBJ1-5|TRBV28|few
TGTGCCAGCAGTTTCCAGGGGTTGGGAAGCAATCAGCCCCAGCATTTT
CASSFQGLGSNQPQHF
>.|TRBJ2-5|TRBV9|.
TGTGCCAGCACCCCGACAGAGGACAGACAAGAGACCCAGTACTTC
CASTPTEDRQETQYF
>TRBD1|TRBJ2-7|TRBV7-9|.
TGTGCCAGCAGCGCCTCCGGGACAGGGGGAGGCTACGAGCAGTACTTC
CASSASGTGGGYEQYF
>.|TRBJ1-4|TRBV11-2|.
TGTGCCAGCAGCTCTTCTGAAAAACTGTTTTTT
CASSSSEKLFF
>.|TRBJ2-7|TRBV11-2|.
TGTGCCAGCAGCTTAGACTCCAACTCGGGGGAGCAGTACTTC
CASSLDSNSGEQYF
>.|TRBJ2-7|TRBV4-3|.
TGCGCCAGCAGCCAAGAATTTGTCGCGCGGTACGAGCAGTACTTC
CASSQEFVARYEQYF
>.|TRBJ2-7|TRBV28|few
TGTGCCAGCTCGACGGGGGTCTTGAACTCCTACGAGCAGTACTTC
CASSTGVLNSYEQYF
>TRBD1|TRBJ2-7|TRBV9|.
TGTGCCAGCAGCTTAATACCGGGACAGGGCTACGAGCAGTACTTC
CASSLIPGQGYEQYF
>TRBD1|TRBJ1-4|TRBV7-2|.
TGTGCCACACGCGTCGGGACAGCTAATGAAAAACTGTTTTTT
CATRVGTANEKLFF
>TRBD2|TRBJ2-3|TRBV5-4|.
TGTGCCAGCACCTCCCCGGGGGGTTCCACAGATACGCAGTATTTT
CASTSPGGSTDTQYF
>.|TRBJ1-1|TRBV7-2|.
TGTGCCAGCAGCCTTCGGGGGACGTCGTCAGCCGCTTTCTTT
CASSLRGTSSAAFF
>.|TRBJ2-7|TRBV4-1|.
TGCGCCAGCAGCCAACAGACAGGAAGTGAGTACGAGCAGTACTTC
CASSQQTGSEYEQYF
>TRBD1|TRBJ1-6|TRBV5-1|.
TGCGCCAGCAGCTCCACAGGGGTAAAGTCCTATAATTCACCCCTCCACTTT
CASSSTGVKSYNSPLHF
>TRBD1|TRBJ2-5|TRBV7-8|.
TGTGCCAGCAGCTGGGACAGGCTCGAGACCCAGTACTTC
CASSWDRLETQYF
>TRBD2|TRBJ2-2|TRBV28|.
TGTGCCAGCACCCGGGGGGGAGCGGCTAACACCGGGGAGCTGTTTTTT
CASTRGGAANTGELFF
>.|TRBJ2-2|TRBV11-3|few
TGTGCCAGCAGCTTAAGCGGTAGGGCGAACACCGGGGAGCTGTTTTTT
CASSLSGRANTGELFF
>TRBD2|TRBJ2-1|TRBV30|few
TGTGCCTGGGTAGCGGGAGCAGATAATGAGCAGTTCTTC
CAWVAGADNEQFF
>.|TRBJ2-7|TRBV7-8|.
TGTGCCAGCAGCTTCGATCGCAGGGACGAGCAGTACTTC
CASSFDRRDEQYF